The next 21 T cell receptor beta chains were all read from a single sample in a study of cytomegalovirus exposure and HLA in healthy donors. PCR was performed using 60 Vbeta and 13 Jbeta primers. The assay was immunoSEQ multiplex PCR, and TCRdb's table has in-frame clones only and misses some. The table records 100,000 to 150,000 clones, over 70% of them present only once. The sample consisted of PBMCs. The receptor source for this set is a woman aged 40 to 49 in good health and CMV-seronegative.

V and J are TRBV15 and TRBJ1-2; D remains ambiguous. The V gene's germline CDR1 is LNHNV and CDR2 YYDKDF (reference sequence). The CDR3 is 14 residues long. V lost 1 base and J 9 bases, leaving 15 bases between the germline ends. This CDR3 is CATSRGGIGVSYTF. The CDR3 nucleotides are TGTGCCACCAGCAGAGGCGGGATCGGGGTGAGCTACACCTTC.

The count of this clone is one. J is TRBJ1-5 and V is TRBV5-1, with D uncertain. Trimming removed 0 bases from V and 5 bases from J, with 12 bases in between. The CDR3 totals 15 residues. Germline V gene data show CDR1 as SGHRS and CDR2 as YFSETQ. The CDR3 region has the DNA TGCGCCAGCAGCTTGGAGGGAGGGCATTATCAGCCCCAGCATTTT. Encoded protein: CASSLEGGHYQPQHF.

The gene calls are TRBV11-2 and TRBJ2-7, with TRBD1 identical over 7 bases. V lost 0 bases to trimming and J lost 1 base; unmatched junction nucleotides: 3. Germline CDR1 SGHAT, CDR2 FQNNGV. The CDR3 loop spans 15 amino acids. This chain's CDR3 is CASSLDHRGSYEQYF. CDR3 coding DNA: TGTGCCAGCAGCTTAGATCACAGGGGTTCCTACGAGCAGTACTTC.

This rearrangement joins TRBV28 to TRBJ2-3; 9 nucleotides align to TRBD1. Trimming removed 9 bases from V and 4 bases from J; junction bases left unmatched: 5. This CDR3 is built from 13 residues. Germline lookup yields CDR1 MDHEN and CDR2 SYDVKM. CDR3 DNA sequence: TGTGCCAGTACAACAGGGGGCTCAGATACGCAGTATTTT. Translation: CASTTGGSDTQYF.

This sequence joins TRBV7-7 and TRBJ2-7; a weak D match, TRBD1 (5 bases). This CDR3 has 13 amino acids. CDR1 and CDR2 (germline): SSHAT, FNYEAQ (reference sequence). V lost 1 base, J lost 5 bases, and 9 bases lay in between. Here the CDR3 DNA reads TGTGCCAGCAGCTTAGGCAGGGAAAACGAGCAGTACTTC. This translates into CASSLGRENEQYF.

V is TRBV7-8 and J is TRBJ2-7; 16 positions agree with TRBD2. Germline trimming cut 5 bases from V and 6 bases from J; bases unmatched to any gene: 13. This CDR3 contains 18 residues. Germline CDR1 reads SGHVS; CDR2 reads FQNEAQ. Here the CDR3 reads CASSHGTSGRAGPLEQYF. CDR3 in DNA: TGTGCCAGCAGCCACGGGACTAGCGGGAGGGCCGGTCCACTCGAGCAGTACTTC.

The genes are TRBV9 and TRBJ2-1; 9 bases align to TRBD2. Germline-derived CDR1 and CDR2 are SGDLS and YYNGEE. This CDR3 comprises 15 residues. Unmatched junction bases numbered 6, after V lost 0 bases and J lost 8 bases. The CDR3 DNA reads TGTGCCAGCAGCGTAGGCGGGGGGGGGATCGATGAGCAGTTCTTC. Translating it yields CASSVGGGGIDEQFF.

V usage is TRBV7-9 and J usage is TRBJ2-3; 9 nucleotides match TRBD1. This CDR3 comprises 15 residues. The trim removed 1 base at V and 3 bases at J, leaving 2 bases unmatched. Germline lookup yields CDR1 SEHNR and CDR2 FQNEAQ (reference sequence). In DNA, the CDR3 is TGTGCCAGCAGCTTAGGGGGACAGGGAACAGATACGCAGTATTTT. Translated, it gives CASSLGGQGTDTQYF.

The V call is TRBV4-2, the J call TRBJ2-1, with 7 positions matching TRBD2. The CDR3 extends over 16 amino acids. Trimming at V came to 0 bases and at J to 6 bases, leaving 8 bases not matched to a gene. Germline CDR1 and CDR2: LGHNA and YNFKEQ. DNA for the CDR3: TGTGCCAGCAGCCAAGATCCGGGAGGCCCGTCCAATGAGCAGTTCTTC. Its protein product is CASSQDPGGPSNEQFF.

This clone was counted a single time. DNA of the CDR3: TGTGCCAGCAGTGTGGGGAGTCTCTATGGCTACACCTTC. Encoded protein: CASSVGSLYGYTF. The chain has TRBV2 and TRBJ1-2; D uncertain. V lost 4 bases to trimming and J lost 4 bases, with 10 bases between them. This CDR3 region has 13 residues. CDR1 and CDR2 from the germline V gene are SNHLY and FYNNEI. The whole variable domain, remainder taken from reference TRBV2 and TRBJ1-2, is EPEVTQTPSHQVTQMGQEVILRCVPISNHLYFYWYRQILGQKVEFLVSFYNNEISEKSEIFDDQFSVERPDGSNFTLKIRSTKLEDSAMYFCASSVGSLYGYTFGSGTRLTVV.

This clone occurred once. V is TRBV19 and J is TRBJ2-5; 8 bases align to TRBD1. The CDR3 consists of 13 residues. In germline, CDR1 is LNHDA, CDR2 SQIVND (reference sequence). V trimming: 6 bases; J trimming: 2 bases; junction bases outside the gene matches: 2. The CDR3 here is CASSRDRQETQYF. The CDR3 coding sequence is TGTGCCAGTAGCCGGGACAGGCAAGAGACCCAGTACTTC.

The V call is TRBV10-3, the J call TRBJ2-6, with a weak D call TRBD1 (6 bases). This CDR3 is built from 18 residues. V was cut by 4 bases and J by 0 bases, with 16 bases left in between. Germline values: CDR1 ENHRY, CDR2 SYGVKD. The CDR3 nucleotides are TGTGCCATCAGTGCTTGGGGGCCCATGGGCTCTGGGGCCAACGTCCTGACTTTC. This encodes CAISAWGPMGSGANVLTF.

This clone was observed a handful of times. This chain joins TRBV27 and TRBJ1-1, with TRBD1 matching over 9 bases. With 5 bases clipped from V and 1 base from J, the junction kept 11 bases outside the gene matches. Germline CDR1 and CDR2: MNHEY and SMNVEV (reference sequence). The CDR3 covers 17 residues. The CDR3 sequence: CASSPRTGERKNTEAFF. The CDR3 DNA sequence: TGTGCCAGCAGTCCTCGGACAGGGGAACGGAAGAACACTGAAGCTTTCTTT.

The chain carries TRBV11-3 and TRBJ2-5; D unclear. Germline V gene sequence: CDR1 SGHNT, CDR2 YENEEA. The CDR3 is made up of 12 amino acids. The V gene lost 6 bases and the J gene lost 1 base, with 6 bases spanning the gap. This chain's CDR3 is CASSSSQETQYF. CDR3 nucleotide sequence: TGTGCCAGCAGTTCTAGCCAAGAGACCCAGTACTTC.

The chain recombines TRBV7-2 with TRBJ2-3; a weak D match, TRBD2 (6 bases). This CDR3 comprises 14 residues. Per the germline V gene, CDR1 is SGHTA and CDR2 is FQGNSA. V lost 5 bases and J 5 bases, leaving 14 bases between the germline ends. The CDR3 here is CASSPGASVDTQYF. The CDR3 nucleotides read TGTGCCAGCAGCCCTGGGGCTAGCGTAGATACGCAGTATTTT. Based on the CDR3 plus reference TRBV7-2 and TRBJ2-3, the full variable domain is GAGVSQSPSNKVTEKGKDVELRCDPISGHTALYWYRQSLGQGLEFLIYFQGNSAPDKSGLPSDRFSAERTGGSVSTLTIQRTQQEDSAVYLCASSPGASVDTQYFGPGTRLTVL.

This clone has only one observation. In the same sample, other DNA sequences code for this CDR3. The rearrangement joins TRBV6-5 to TRBJ2-1; TRBD2 matches 12 bases. CDR1 MNHEY and CDR2 SVGAGI come from the germline V gene. The CDR3 is 15 residues long. J lost 4 bases, V lost 6 bases, and 4 bases had no gene match. The CDR3 nucleotides read TGTGCCAGCAGCCCAACTAGCGGGGGGTACAATGAGCAGTTCTTC. As protein: CASSPTSGGYNEQFF.

This chain connects TRBV5-8 to TRBJ2-5; 15 nucleotides agree with TRBD2. V lost 4 bases, J lost 5 bases, and 6 bases stayed unmatched. Germline V gene lookup returns CDR1 SGHTS and CDR2 YDEGEE. The CDR3 is made up of 16 amino acids. CDR3 sequence: CASSPGLAGGEETQYF. The DNA for the CDR3 is TGTGCCAGCAGCCCTGGACTAGCGGGAGGGGAGGAGACCCAGTACTTC.

This clone has a handful of counts. This chain joins TRBV5-1 and TRBJ2-5, with a tentative D call TRBD2 (6 bases). CDR1 is SGHRS and CDR2 is YFSETQ in the germline V gene. Trimming cost V 6 bases and J 1 base, with 13 bases left between them. The CDR3 covers 14 residues. The CDR3 is CASTPGGSQETQYF. In DNA form, the CDR3 reads TGCGCCAGCACCCCTGGGGGGTCCCAAGAGACCCAGTACTTC.

The genes are TRBV30 and TRBJ2-3; D perhaps matches TRBD2 (5 bases). V was trimmed by 0 bases and J by 2 bases, leaving 12 bases between them. The CDR3 is made up of 15 amino acids. The germline V gene has CDR1 GTSNPN and CDR2 SVGIG (reference sequence). In DNA, the CDR3 is TGTGCCTGGAGTGTACGTGGGAGCTCCACAGATACGCAGTATTTT. Its protein is CAWSVRGSSTDTQYF.

The chain joins TRBV7-9 to TRBJ2-5, with 7 bases identical to TRBD1. This CDR3 is built from 15 residues. With 3 bases clipped from V and 1 base from J, the junction kept 5 bases outside the gene matches. Germline V gene sequence: CDR1 SEHNR, CDR2 FQNEAQ (reference sequence). The CDR3 region has the DNA TGTGCCAGCAGCTTTAAGGGGGCGCTCCAAGAGACCCAGTACTTC. It is translated as CASSFKGALQETQYF.

The rearrangement uses TRBV5-1 and TRBJ2-1; 9 nucleotides line up with TRBD1. After removal of 2 bases from V and 4 bases from J, the junction contained 7 bases not matched to a gene. In germline, CDR1 is SGHRS, CDR2 YFSETQ. This CDR3 region has 16 residues. The CDR3 here is CASSFPDRGGYNEQFF. CDR3 DNA sequence: TGCGCCAGCAGCTTCCCCGACAGGGGGGGATACAATGAGCAGTTCTTC.